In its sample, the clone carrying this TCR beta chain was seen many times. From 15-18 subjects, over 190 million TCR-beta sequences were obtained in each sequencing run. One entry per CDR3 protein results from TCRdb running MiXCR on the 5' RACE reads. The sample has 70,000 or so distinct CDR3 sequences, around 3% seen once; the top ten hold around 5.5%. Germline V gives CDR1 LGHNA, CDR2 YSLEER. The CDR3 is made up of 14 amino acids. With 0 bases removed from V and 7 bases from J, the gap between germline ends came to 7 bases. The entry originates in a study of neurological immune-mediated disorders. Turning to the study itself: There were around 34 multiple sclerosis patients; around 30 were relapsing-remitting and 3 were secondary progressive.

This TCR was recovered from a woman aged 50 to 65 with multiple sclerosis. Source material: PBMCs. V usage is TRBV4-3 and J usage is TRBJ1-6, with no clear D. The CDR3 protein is CASSQESGNSPLHF. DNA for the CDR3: TGCGCCAGCAGCCAAGAGTCTGGCAATTCACCCCTCCACTTT.